This TCR beta chain was retrieved from a study of naive and memory T cell subsets. Study conclusions and caveats: A few larger clonotypes appeared in naive repertoires, especially CD8, possibly memory cells re-expressing CD45RA. Findings for naive and memory subsets could not be checked against ground truth. Over 85% of naive TCR sequences appeared only once, unlike memory subsets.

CD4 T cells were positively selected, then CD8 T cells from the CD4-negative fraction. The CDR3 runs 17 residues. Trimming removed 6 bases from V and 10 bases from J; junction bases left unmatched: 21. Germline CDR1 reads DFQATT; CDR2 reads SNEGSKA (reference sequence). Two oligonucleotides, mixed equimolar, formed the beta constant-region primer covering TRBC1 and TRBC2. Four rounds of PCR amplified the ligated cDNA using nested alpha and beta constant-region primers plus SP2. The cDNA 3' end received a ligated single-stranded oligonucleotide carrying the SP2 primer and a 12-nucleotide UMI. TCRdb re-called the UMI-ligation and nested PCR reads through MiXCR, storing one row per CDR3 protein. The repertoire consists of about 100,000 distinct CDR3 sequences, with approximately 14% occurring once and the leading ten covering approximately 2.8%. Concerning this clonotype: Its antigen is unknown. It is likely a read error, because the conserved phenylalanine at the end of the CDR3 is missing.

The sample was naive CD8+ T cells from blood. This clonotype originated in a human donor in good health. The chain combines TRBV20-1 with TRBJ2-3, with TRBD2 identical over 11 bases. As DNA, the CDR3 is TGCAGTGCCCCTGATTCACTAGCGGGGGCCAGGCGGGGTCCGCAGTATTTA. Translation: CSAPDSLAGARRGPQYL.